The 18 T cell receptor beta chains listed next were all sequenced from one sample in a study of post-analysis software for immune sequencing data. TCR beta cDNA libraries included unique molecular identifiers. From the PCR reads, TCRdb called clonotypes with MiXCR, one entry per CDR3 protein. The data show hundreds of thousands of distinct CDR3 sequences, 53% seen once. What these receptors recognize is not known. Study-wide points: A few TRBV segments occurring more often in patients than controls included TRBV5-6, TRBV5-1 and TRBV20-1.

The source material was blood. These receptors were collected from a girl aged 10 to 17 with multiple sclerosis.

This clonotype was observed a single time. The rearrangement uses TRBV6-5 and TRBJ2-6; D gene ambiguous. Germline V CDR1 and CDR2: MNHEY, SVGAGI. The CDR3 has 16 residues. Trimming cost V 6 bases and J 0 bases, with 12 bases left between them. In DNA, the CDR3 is TGTGCCAGCAGCCCTTACATTAGCTCTGGGGCCAACGTCCTGACTTTC. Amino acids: CASSPYISSGANVLTF.

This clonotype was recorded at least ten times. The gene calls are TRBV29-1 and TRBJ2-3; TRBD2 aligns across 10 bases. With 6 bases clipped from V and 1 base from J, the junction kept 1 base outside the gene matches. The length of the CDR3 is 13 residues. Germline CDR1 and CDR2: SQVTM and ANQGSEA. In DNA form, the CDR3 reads TGCAGCGTCGGGACTAGCGGCACAGATACGCAGTATTTT. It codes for CSVGTSGTDTQYF.

The CDR3 DNA reads as TGTGCCACCAGCCCCCCCACTACGGGCAATGAGCAGTTCTTC. It translates to CATSPPTTGNEQFF. The chain recombines TRBV15 with TRBJ2-1; D ambiguous. Trimming shortened V by 5 bases and J by 6 bases, and 14 bases separated the two germline ends. The CDR3 has 14 residues. The V gene's germline CDR1 is LNHNV and CDR2 YYDKDF (reference sequence). The full variable domain, its missing parts supplied by reference TRBV15 and TRBJ2-1, is DAMVIQNPRYQVTQFGKPVTLSCSQTLNHNVMYWYQQKSSQAPKLLFHYYDKDFNNEADTPDNFQSRRPNTSFCFLDIRSPGLGDTAMYLCATSPPTTGNEQFFGPGTRLTVL.

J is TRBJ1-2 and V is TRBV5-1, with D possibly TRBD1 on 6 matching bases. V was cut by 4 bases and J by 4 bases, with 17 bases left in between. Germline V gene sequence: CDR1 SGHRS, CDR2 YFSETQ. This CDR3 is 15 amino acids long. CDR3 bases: TGCGCCAGCAGCGGACAGACCCACGACCTCTATGGCTACACCTTC. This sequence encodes CASSGQTHDLYGYTF.

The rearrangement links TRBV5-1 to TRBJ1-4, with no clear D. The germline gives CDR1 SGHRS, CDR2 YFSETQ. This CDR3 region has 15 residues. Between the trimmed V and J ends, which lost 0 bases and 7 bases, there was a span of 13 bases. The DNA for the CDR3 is TGCGCCAGCAGCTTGGCCCTGTCACGGGGTGAAAAACTGTTTTTT. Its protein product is CASSLALSRGEKLFF.

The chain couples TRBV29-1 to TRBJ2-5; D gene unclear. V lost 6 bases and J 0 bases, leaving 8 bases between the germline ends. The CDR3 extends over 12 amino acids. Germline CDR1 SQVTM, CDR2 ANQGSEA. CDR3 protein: CSVTEHQETQYF. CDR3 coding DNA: TGCAGCGTAACAGAACACCAAGAGACCCAGTACTTC.

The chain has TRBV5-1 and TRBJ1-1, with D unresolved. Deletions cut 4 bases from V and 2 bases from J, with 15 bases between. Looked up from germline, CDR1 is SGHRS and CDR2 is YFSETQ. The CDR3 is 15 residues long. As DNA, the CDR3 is TGCGCCAGCAGCCCAACGACAATCCTCAACACTGAAGCTTTCTTT. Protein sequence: CASSPTTILNTEAFF. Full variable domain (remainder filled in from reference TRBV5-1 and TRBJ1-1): KAGVTQTPRYLIKTRGQQVTLSCSPISGHRSVSWYQQTPGQGLQFLFEYFSETQRNKGNFPGRFSGRQFSNSRSEMNVSTLELGDSALYLCASSPTTILNTEAFFGQGTRLTVV.

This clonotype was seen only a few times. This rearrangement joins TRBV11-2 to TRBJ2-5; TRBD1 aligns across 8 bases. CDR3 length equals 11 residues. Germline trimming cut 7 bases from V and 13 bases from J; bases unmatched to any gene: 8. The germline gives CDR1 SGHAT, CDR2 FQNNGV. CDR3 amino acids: CASTGTGHRYF. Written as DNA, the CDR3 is TGTGCCAGCACCGGGACAGGTCATCGGTACTTC.

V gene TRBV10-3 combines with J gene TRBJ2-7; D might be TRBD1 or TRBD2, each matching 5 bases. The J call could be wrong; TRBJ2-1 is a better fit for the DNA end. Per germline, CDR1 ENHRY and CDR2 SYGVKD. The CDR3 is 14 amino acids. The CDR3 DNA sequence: TGTGCCATCAGTGTACAGGTAGAGGGGAATGAGCAGTTCTTC. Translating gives CAISVQVEGNEQFF.

CDR3 in amino acids: CASMDALRSSYEQYF. The CDR3, as DNA: TGTGCCAGCATGGACGCACTGAGGTCTTCCTACGAGCAGTACTTC. The rearrangement uses TRBV6-6 and TRBJ2-7; no firm D call. This CDR3 is 15 amino acids long. CDR1 and CDR2 from the germline V gene are MNHNY and SVGAGI (reference sequence). Trimming shortened V by 7 bases and J by 1 base, and 17 bases separated the two germline ends.

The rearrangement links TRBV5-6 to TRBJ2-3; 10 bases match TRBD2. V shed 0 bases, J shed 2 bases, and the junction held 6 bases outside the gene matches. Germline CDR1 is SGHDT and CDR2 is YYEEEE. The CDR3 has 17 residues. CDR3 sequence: CASSLAASGGATDTQYF. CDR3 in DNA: TGTGCCAGCAGCTTGGCCGCTAGCGGGGGAGCCACAGATACGCAGTATTTT.

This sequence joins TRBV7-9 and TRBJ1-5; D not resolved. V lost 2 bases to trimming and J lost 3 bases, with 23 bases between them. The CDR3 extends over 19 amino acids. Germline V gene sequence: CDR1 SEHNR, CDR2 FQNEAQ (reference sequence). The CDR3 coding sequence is TGTGCCAGCAGCTTAACGACGTTACCTACGTGGGGTGACAATCAGCCCCAGCATTTT. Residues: CASSLTTLPTWGDNQPQHF.

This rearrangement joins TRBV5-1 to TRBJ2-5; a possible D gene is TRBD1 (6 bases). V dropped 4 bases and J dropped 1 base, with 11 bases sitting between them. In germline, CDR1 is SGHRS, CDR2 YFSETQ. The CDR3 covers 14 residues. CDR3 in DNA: TGCGCCAGCAGCGACCGCAGGGGCCAAGAGACCCAGTACTTC. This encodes CASSDRRGQETQYF.

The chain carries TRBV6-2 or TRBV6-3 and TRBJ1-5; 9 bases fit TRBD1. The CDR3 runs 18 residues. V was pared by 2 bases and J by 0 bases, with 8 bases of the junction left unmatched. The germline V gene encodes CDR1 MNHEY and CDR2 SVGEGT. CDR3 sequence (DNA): TGTGCCAGCAGTTACCCTGACAGGGGGAAGGATAGCAATCAGCCCCAGCATTTT. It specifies CASSYPDRGKDSNQPQHF.

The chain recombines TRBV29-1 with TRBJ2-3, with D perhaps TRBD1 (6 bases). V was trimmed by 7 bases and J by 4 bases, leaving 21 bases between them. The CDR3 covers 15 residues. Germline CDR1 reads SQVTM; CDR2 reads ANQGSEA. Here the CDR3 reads CSADRSGVGADTQYF. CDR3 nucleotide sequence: TGCAGCGCTGACCGATCAGGGGTAGGTGCAGATACGCAGTATTTT.

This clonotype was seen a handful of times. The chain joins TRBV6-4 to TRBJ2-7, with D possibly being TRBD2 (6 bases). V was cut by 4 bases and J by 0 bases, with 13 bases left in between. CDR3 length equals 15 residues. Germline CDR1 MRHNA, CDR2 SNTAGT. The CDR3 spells CASSVEGLSSYEQYF. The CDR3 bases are TGTGCCAGCAGTGTAGAGGGACTGAGCTCCTACGAGCAGTACTTC.

The CDR3 nucleotides read TGTGCCAGCAGAATCGGGACTAGCGGCTCCTACGAGCAGTACTTC. Amino acids: CASRIGTSGSYEQYF. The chain links TRBV12-3 or TRBV12-4 to TRBJ2-7; 11 nucleotides align to TRBD2. The CDR3 sequence is 15 residues long. The V gene end was trimmed by 6 bases and the J gene end by 0 bases; junction bases not matched to a gene: 4.

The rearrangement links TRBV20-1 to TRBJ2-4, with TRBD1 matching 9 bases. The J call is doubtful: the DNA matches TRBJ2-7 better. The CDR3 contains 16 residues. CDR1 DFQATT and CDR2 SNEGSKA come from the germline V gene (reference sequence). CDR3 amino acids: CSARPKPGQGTYEQYF. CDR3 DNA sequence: TGCAGTGCTAGACCCAAGCCGGGACAGGGAACCTACGAGCAGTACTTC.